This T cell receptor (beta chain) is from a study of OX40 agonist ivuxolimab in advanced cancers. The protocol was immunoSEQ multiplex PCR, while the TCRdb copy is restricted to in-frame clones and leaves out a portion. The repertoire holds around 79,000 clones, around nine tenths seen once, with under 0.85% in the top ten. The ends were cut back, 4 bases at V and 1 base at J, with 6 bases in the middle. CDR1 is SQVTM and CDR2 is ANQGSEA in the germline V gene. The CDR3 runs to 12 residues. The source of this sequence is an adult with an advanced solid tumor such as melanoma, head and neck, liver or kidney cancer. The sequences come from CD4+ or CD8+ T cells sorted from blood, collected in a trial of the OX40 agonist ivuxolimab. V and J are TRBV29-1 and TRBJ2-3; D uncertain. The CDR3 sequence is CSVVAGTDTQYF. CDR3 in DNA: TGCAGCGTTGTCGCCGGCACAGATACGCAGTATTTT.